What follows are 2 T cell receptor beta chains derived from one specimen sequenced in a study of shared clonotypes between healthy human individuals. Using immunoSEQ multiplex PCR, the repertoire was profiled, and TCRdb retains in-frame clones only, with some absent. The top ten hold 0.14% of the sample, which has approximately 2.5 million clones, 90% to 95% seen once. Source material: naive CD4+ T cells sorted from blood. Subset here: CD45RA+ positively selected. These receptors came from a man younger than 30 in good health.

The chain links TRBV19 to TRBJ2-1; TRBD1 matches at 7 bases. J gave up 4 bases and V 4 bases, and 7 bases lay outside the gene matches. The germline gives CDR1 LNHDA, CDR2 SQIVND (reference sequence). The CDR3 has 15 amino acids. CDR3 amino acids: CASSNRGGQYNEQFF. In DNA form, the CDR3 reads TGTGCCAGTAGTAATCGAGGGGGCCAGTACAATGAGCAGTTCTTC.

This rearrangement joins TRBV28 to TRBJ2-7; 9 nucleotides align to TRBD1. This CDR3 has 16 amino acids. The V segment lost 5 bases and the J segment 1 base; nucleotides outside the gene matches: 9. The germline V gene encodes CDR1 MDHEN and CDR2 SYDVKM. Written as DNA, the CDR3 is TGTGCCAGCAGTACCTCGGACAGGGGTCCTTCCTACGAGCAGTACTTC. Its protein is CASSTSDRGPSYEQYF.